The rows below give T cell receptor beta chains drawn from one sample of a study of T cells in Graves' hyperthyroidism and ophthalmopathy. TCRdb reprocessed the multiplex PCR reads with MiXCR, giving one entry per CDR3 protein. The table includes over 500,000 distinct CDR3 sequences, approximately 14% detected once. The sample consisted of blood. Receptors originate from a woman aged 40 to 49 with Graves' hyperthyroidism. Each CDR3 is given with its conserved first and last residue. Each record gives: J gene, D gene, V gene, clone size, CDR3 DNA, CDR3 protein. D genes are given only for firm matches. Rows give clone size only sometimes, using once, few, many, or a class for an expanded clone.

>TRBJ2-2|TRBD2|TRBV5-6|many
TGTGCCAGCAGCTCCCGGGAGGGGTCGAACACCGGGGAGCTGTTTTTT
CASSSREGSNTGELFF
>TRBJ2-2|NA|TRBV20-1|NA
TGCAGTGCGTTTAGGGCCAACACCGGGGAGCTGTTTTTT
CSAFRANTGELFF
>TRBJ2-5|TRBD2|TRBV5-1|NA
TGCGCCAGCAGCCCAACTAGCGGGAGCTGGGAGACCCAGTACTTC
CASSPTSGSWETQYF
>TRBJ2-3|NA|TRBV28|many
TGTGCCACCACCCACCGGGGCGGGACAGATACGCAGTATTTT
CATTHRGGTDTQYF
>TRBJ2-3|TRBD2|TRBV5-1|many
TGCGCCAGCAGAGATGGACTAGCGGCCACAGATACGCAGTATTTT
CASRDGLAATDTQYF
>TRBJ1-6|NA|TRBV2|many
TGTGCCAGCACCGGACATTTCAATTCACCCCTCCACTTT
CASTGHFNSPLHF
>TRBJ2-6|TRBD2|TRBV27|few
TGTGCCAGCAGTTTGACTAGCTATCTACCCTCTGGGGCCAACGTCCTGACTTTC
CASSLTSYLPSGANVLTF
>TRBJ2-1|NA|TRBV13|few
TGTGCCAGCAGCTTAGGCCGGGAAAATGAGCAGTTCTTC
CASSLGRENEQFF
>TRBJ1-6|NA|TRBV28|many
TGTGCCAGCAATGAACTGGACAGAAATAATTCACCCCTCCACTTT
CASNELDRNNSPLHF
>TRBJ1-5|TRBD1|TRBV12-3/TRBV12-4|many
TGTGCCAGCACCACTTCTGGACAGGGTAATCAGCCCCAGCATTTT
CASTTSGQGNQPQHF
>TRBJ2-2|TRBD1|TRBV6-1|NA
TGTGCCAGCAGCGGAGGACAGGGTGAAGTCGGGGAGCTGTTTTTT
CASSGGQGEVGELFF
>TRBJ2-7|TRBD2|TRBV27|many
TGTGCCAGCCGGGCGGCGGGAGGGGCCTACGAGCAGTACTTC
CASRAAGGAYEQYF
>TRBJ1-5|TRBD1|TRBV2|NA
TGTGCCAGCTTGGACAGGGGTGGTAATCAGCCCCAGCATTTT
CASLDRGGNQPQHF
>TRBJ2-5|TRBD1|TRBV9|many
TGTGCCAGCAGCCCCGGACAGGAGGAAGAGACCCAGTACTTC
CASSPGQEEETQYF
>TRBJ1-6|NA|TRBV6-1|NA
TGTGCCAGCTACCCAGGGAGCTCCTATAATTCACCCCTCCACTTT
CASYPGSSYNSPLHF
>TRBJ2-7|NA|TRBV18|many
TGTGCCAGCTCATCCGGGACCGTCGGCGAGCAGTACTTC
CASSSGTVGEQYF
>TRBJ2-2|TRBD2|TRBV7-6|once
TGTGCCAGCAGCTTGACTAGCGGGGGGGGGACCACCGGGGAGCTGTTTTTT
CASSLTSGGGTTGELFF
>TRBJ2-3|TRBD1|TRBV11-1|many
TGTGCCAGCAGCGGTGGACAGGCCACAGATACGCAGTATTTT
CASSGGQATDTQYF
>TRBJ2-5|TRBD2|TRBV2|NA
TGTGCCAGCGGTAGACTAGCGGGAGAAGAGACCCAGTACTTC
CASGRLAGEETQYF
>TRBJ1-4|NA|TRBV6-1|few
TGTGCCAGCGGTCCCTATGCAACTAATGAAAAACTGTTTTTT
CASGPYATNEKLFF
>TRBJ2-3|TRBD1|TRBV11-2|few
TGTGCCAGCAGCTTAGCGTTTGGGGACAGGGCTCCAGATACGCAGTATTTT
CASSLAFGDRAPDTQYF
>TRBJ2-7|NA|TRBV29-1|few
TGCAGCGTTTCCCCCCCGGGACCCCTTTACGAGCAGTACTTC
CSVSPPGPLYEQYF
>TRBJ2-7|TRBD1|TRBV15|many
TGTGCCACCAGCAGAGGCGACAGGGGGGGCTACGAGCAGTACTTC
CATSRGDRGGYEQYF
>TRBJ1-5|NA|TRBV3-1|NA
TGTGCCAGCAGCCAAGATCCGGGGGCATTTCAGCCCCAGCATTTT
CASSQDPGAFQPQHF
>TRBJ2-7|NA|TRBV2|many
TGTGCCAGCAGTGAAGGGGAGCGATACTCCTACGAGCAGTACTTC
CASSEGERYSYEQYF
>TRBJ1-2|TRBD1|TRBV4-2|few
TGTGCCAGCAGCCAAGAACAGGGGGATGGCTACACCTTC
CASSQEQGDGYTF
>TRBJ1-1|NA|TRBV27|NA
TGTGCCAGCAGCCTGGCGGTCGGTGTCACTGAAGCTTTCTTT
CASSLAVGVTEAFF
>TRBJ1-1|NA|TRBV2|many
TGTGCCAGCAGTGTGGTCTCCGAAGCTTTCTTT
CASSVVSEAFF
>TRBJ2-3|TRBD2|TRBV2|many
TGTGCCAGCAGCAGCGAAGGACTGGGGGGGGATACGCAGTATTTT
CASSSEGLGGDTQYF
>TRBJ2-7|TRBD2|TRBV6-2/TRBV6-3|many
TGTGCCAGCAGTTACATTGGTCCTAGCGGGATCAACGAGCAGTACTTC
CASSYIGPSGINEQYF
>TRBJ1-1|NA|TRBV14|few
TGTGCCAGCAGCCAAGTCGGACAGACCACTGAAGCTTTCTTT
CASSQVGQTTEAFF
>TRBJ2-5|TRBD2|TRBV4-2|NA
TGTGCCAGCAGCCCCCGACTAGCGGGAGATGGAGAGACCCAGTACTTC
CASSPRLAGDGETQYF
>TRBJ2-1|TRBD2|TRBV20-1|NA
TGCAGTGCTATCTTCACTAGCGGGAGGAACGATGAGCAGTTCTTC
CSAIFTSGRNDEQFF
>TRBJ1-1|TRBD1|TRBV19|NA
TGTGCCAGTAGTCCACGGGACAGGGGGCAGTATACTGAAGCTTTCTTT
CASSPRDRGQYTEAFF
>TRBJ2-5|TRBD1|TRBV28|many
TGTGCCAGCAGTTTCGACGGACAGGGGTTATTTCAGACCCAGTACTTC
CASSFDGQGLFQTQYF
>TRBJ2-7|TRBD1|TRBV18|NA
TGTGCCAGCTCAACCAGGACAGGGGTAACCTACGAGCAGTACTTC
CASSTRTGVTYEQYF
>TRBJ1-1|NA|TRBV20-1|many
TGCAGTGCTAGAGATGAAGGGATAGCTTTCTTT
CSARDEGIAFF
>TRBJ2-7|TRBD2|TRBV19|NA
TGTGCCAGTAGTGCTTCTAGCGGGAGTAGATACGAGCAGTACTTC
CASSASSGSRYEQYF
>TRBJ2-7|NA|TRBV3-1|few
TGTGCCAGCAGCCACGGCCAGGATAGTAACGAGCAGTACTTC
CASSHGQDSNEQYF
>TRBJ2-7|TRBD2|TRBV14|NA
TGTGCCAGCAGCCCTAGCGGGCGGGGACACGAGCAGTACTTC
CASSPSGRGHEQYF
>TRBJ1-1|NA|TRBV6-5|many
TGTGCCAGCAGTTACTTGGGGGAGAACACTGAAGCTTTCTTT
CASSYLGENTEAFF
>TRBJ1-1|NA|TRBV10-3|many
TGTGCCAGCAGGACGAAAGGCATGAACACTGAAGCTTTCTTT
CASRTKGMNTEAFF
>TRBJ1-6|TRBD1|TRBV27|NA
TGTGCCAGCAGTGAAGTGGGACAGGGAGACTCACCCCTCCACTTT
CASSEVGQGDSPLHF
>TRBJ2-1|NA|TRBV20-1|NA
TGCAGTGCTAGGAATGGGGGGTACAATGAGCAGTTCTTC
CSARNGGYNEQFF
>TRBJ2-7|TRBD2|TRBV5-1|NA
TGCGCCAGCAGCTTTCGTTCTAGCGGGAGTTCCTACGAGCAGTACTTC
CASSFRSSGSSYEQYF
>TRBJ1-4|NA|TRBV3-1|many
TGTGCCAGCAGCCGCCGTCCAGGGGCAGATGAAAAACTGTTTTTT
CASSRRPGADEKLFF
>TRBJ2-3|NA|TRBV5-4|few
TGTGCCAGCAGCTTGGACCTCCGCCAGGATACGCAGTATTTT
CASSLDLRQDTQYF
>TRBJ2-2|TRBD2|TRBV9|many
TGTGCCAGCAGCGTATTCGGCGGGAGTGACACCGGGGAGCTGTTTTTT
CASSVFGGSDTGELFF
>TRBJ2-6|NA|TRBV28|many
TGTGCCAGCAGTAGGTTCCCCTCTGGGGCCAACGTCCTGACTTTC
CASSRFPSGANVLTF